A single sample gave rise to the 10 T cell receptor beta chains below, sequenced in a study of beta chain features in type 1 diabetes. Study-level points and caveats: TCRB CDR3s were moderately but significantly shorter in Type 1 diabetes patients in all four CD4+ subsets.

Since all of the isolated RNA was reverse transcribed, expressed TCRB transcripts were what got sequenced. Here immunoSEQ multiplex PCR was the method, and the copy in TCRdb shows in-frame clones only, minus some. The sample contains 310,000 or so clones, 7% to 10% of which appear only once. For these TCRs, the target antigens are not known. Input material: central memory CD4+ T cells from blood. These receptors originate from a man aged 25 to 40 with type 1 diabetes.

This clone was detected a few times. V gene TRBV27 combines with J gene TRBJ1-5; 8 bases are a match to TRBD1. V dropped 9 bases and J dropped 7; count of bases not matched to a gene: 5. The germline CDR1 and CDR2 sequences are MNHEY and SMNVEV (reference sequence). This CDR3 contains 12 residues. The CDR3 DNA sequence: TGTGCCAGTAGGACAGGGTTACAGCCCCAGCATTTT. Translation gives CASRTGLQPQHF.

The genes are TRBV7-9 and TRBJ1-4; D unclear. The germline V gene has CDR1 SEHNR and CDR2 FQNEAQ (reference sequence). The CDR3 covers 14 residues. V gave up 1 base and J gave up 4 bases, with 7 bases separating them. CDR3 sequence (DNA): TGTGCCAGCAGCTTAGGAGGGTATAATGAAAAACTGTTTTTT. Translation gives CASSLGGYNEKLFF.

In this sample, this clone turned up many times. This chain connects TRBV14 to TRBJ1-1; unclear D gene. The CDR3 covers 15 residues. The V gene's germline CDR1 is SGHDN and CDR2 FVKESK. The V gene lost 0 bases and the J gene lost 11 bases, with 19 bases spanning the gap. CDR3 DNA: TGTGCCAGCAGCCAAGACCTGGGTCCTGCCGGCGGGGCTTTCTTT. Residues: CASSQDLGPAGGAFF.

This clone has at least ten counts. V is TRBV28 and J is TRBJ1-3, with D possibly matching TRBD1 (6 bases). The length of the CDR3 is 14 residues. CDR1 is MDHEN, CDR2 SYDVKM, per germline. The V end was cut by 4 bases, the J end by 4 bases, with 11 bases between. The CDR3 DNA sequence: TGTGCCAGCAGTTCAACCGGACAGGGAAACACCATATATTTT. Amino acid sequence: CASSSTGQGNTIYF.

This clone was recorded a few times. The chain links TRBV6-1 to TRBJ1-1, with D uncertain. Trimming removed 4 bases from V and 3 bases from J, with 12 bases in between. The CDR3 runs 14 residues. Germline V lookup: CDR1 MNHNS, CDR2 SASEGT. CDR3 in DNA: TGTGCCAGCAGTGGTTATGGTACCTACACTGAAGCTTTCTTT. Translating gives CASSGYGTYTEAFF.

This clone was recorded many times. The rearrangement joins TRBV29-1 to TRBJ2-7; D is perhaps TRBD1 (5 bases). Germline V gives CDR1 SQVTM, CDR2 ANQGSEA. The V end was cut by 5 bases, the J end by 0 bases, with 20 bases between. The length of the CDR3 is 16 residues. The CDR3 reads CSVYQQAFLSSYEQYF. Written as DNA, the CDR3 is TGCAGCGTTTATCAACAGGCGTTCTTAAGCTCCTACGAGCAGTACTTC.

This sequence joins TRBV7-2 and TRBJ2-4, with D tentatively TRBD1 (5 bases). The CDR3 has 12 amino acids. Germline assignment: CDR1 SGHTA and CDR2 FQGNSA. Trimming took off 3 bases at V and 9 bases at J, with 9 bases between the two ends. CDR3 protein: CASSFRESIQYF. CDR3 DNA sequence: TGTGCCAGCAGCTTCAGGGAATCCATTCAGTACTTC.

This clone has just a few counts. V is TRBV5-6 and J is TRBJ2-1; D remains ambiguous. Trimming pared 4 bases from V and 6 bases from J, leaving 8 bases between. This CDR3 spans 12 amino acids. Germline assignment: CDR1 SGHDT and CDR2 YYEEEE. The CDR3: CASSVHPNEQFF. The CDR3 DNA reads as TGTGCCAGCAGCGTCCATCCCAATGAGCAGTTCTTC.

The table lists this clone with a few counts. This chain uses TRBV20-1 with TRBJ2-5; D uncertain. With 4 bases removed from V and 4 bases from J, the gap between germline ends came to 7 bases. Germline CDR1 is DFQATT and CDR2 is SNEGSKA (reference sequence). CDR3 length equals 11 residues. The CDR3 DNA is TGCAGTGCTATTTGGGGAGAGACCCAGTACTTC. It is translated as CSAIWGETQYF.

V and J are TRBV15 and TRBJ2-2; D may be TRBD2 (6 bases). Germline CDR1 is LNHNV and CDR2 is YYDKDF (reference sequence). Trimming removed 0 bases at V and 6 bases at J, with 8 bases between. CDR3 length: 14 residues. Here the CDR3 DNA reads TGTGCCACCAGCAGAGATACGGGGGCCGGGGAGCTGTTTTTT. Translating it yields CATSRDTGAGELFF.